A selection of T cell receptor beta chains follows, all from one sample in a study of PD-1 blockade in classical Hodgkin lymphoma. The method was immunoSEQ multiplex PCR; TCRdb's version includes in-frame clones alone and lacks a portion of them. This sample has some 18,000 clones, with 75% to 85% found just once. This specimen was peripheral blood mononuclear cells (PBMCs), taken before the fourth cycle of nivolumab. These receptors were taken from a human donor with classical Hodgkin lymphoma. CDR3s include the opening cysteine and the closing phenylalanine or tryptophan. The D gene is left open where the match is weak. Clone size is given for some rows only: seen once, a few or many times, or a class if the clone is expanded.

d_call,clone_size,v_call,j_call,cdr3_aa,cdr3_nt
NA,NA,TRBV5-4,TRBJ1-6,CASSPKGVLGSPLHF,TGTGCCAGCAGCCCCAAGGGAGTACTTGGTTCACCCCTCCACTTT
TRBD1,few,TRBV6-6,TRBJ1-1,CASSTTGYEAFF,TGTGCCAGCAGTACGACAGGGTACGAAGCTTTCTTT
TRBD1,few,TRBV30,TRBJ2-1,CACRTGNSNEQFF,TGTGCCTGCCGGACAGGAAATAGCAATGAGCAGTTCTTC
TRBD1,NA,TRBV19,TRBJ1-2,CASSSLGQATGYTF,TGTGCCAGTAGTTCCCTAGGACAGGCAACTGGCTACACCTTC
NA,NA,TRBV6-1,TRBJ2-3,CASSEVFTDTQYF,TGTGCCAGCAGTGAAGTTTTCACAGATACGCAGTATTTT
NA,NA,TRBV7-3,TRBJ2-5,CASSPSGQVRGETQYF,TGTGCCAGCAGCCCCTCCGGCCAGGTTAGGGGAGAGACCCAGTACTTC
TRBD1,NA,TRBV7-2,TRBJ1-1,CASSNRTGGYTEAFF,TGTGCCAGCAGCAATAGGACAGGGGGATACACTGAAGCTTTCTTT
TRBD1,NA,TRBV28,TRBJ1-2,CASSTGVRGYTF,TGTGCCAGCAGTACAGGGGTGCGGGGCTACACCTTC
NA,NA,TRBV29-1,TRBJ1-1,CSVEGQGPVEAFF,TGCAGCGTTGAAGGTCAGGGACCGGTCGAAGCTTTCTTT
NA,NA,TRBV19,TRBJ2-2,CASTGSILTGELFF,TGTGCCAGTACGGGCAGCATCCTGACCGGGGAGCTGTTTTTT
NA,NA,TRBV9,TRBJ2-2,CASSVASTGELFF,TGTGCCAGCAGCGTAGCAAGTACCGGGGAGCTGTTTTTT
NA,NA,TRBV25-1,TRBJ1-2,CASSWGRQPNGYTF,TGTGCCAGCAGTTGGGGTCGGCAACCTAATGGCTACACCTTC
NA,few,TRBV7-2,TRBJ1-2,CASSGGTAGGYTF,TGTGCCAGCAGCGGAGGGACTGCGGGTGGCTACACCTTC
NA,NA,TRBV7-9,TRBJ1-1,CASSQREGAEAFF,TGTGCCAGCAGCCAGCGGGAGGGGGCTGAAGCTTTCTTT
NA,NA,TRBV5-6,TRBJ1-1,CASSLTGITEAFF,TGTGCCAGCAGCTTGACAGGGATCACTGAAGCTTTCTTT
TRBD2,NA,TRBV28,TRBJ2-7,CASSLAGWTYEQYF,TGTGCCAGCTCTTTAGCGGGATGGACGTACGAGCAGTACTTC
NA,NA,TRBV15,TRBJ1-3,CATSSPGRDTIYF,TGTGCCACCAGCAGTCCGGGGCGAGACACCATATATTTT